This record covers a single TCR beta chain. The antigen remains undetermined. These data originate in a study of shared clonotypes between healthy human individuals. For every subset, genomic DNA was evenly distributed across several immunoSEQ plates. Assay: immunoSEQ multiplex PCR; the TCRdb copy retains only in-frame clones and omits some. The sample contains some 2,500,000 clones, 80% to 95% of which appear only once. General study findings and limits: Estimated clonotype richness was generally higher in naive than memory subsets. Measured sharing among donors was expected to vary with sequencing depth.

There are 16 residues in the CDR3. Unmatched junction bases numbered 11, after V lost 2 bases and J lost 5 bases. Germline CDR1 and CDR2: SGDLS and YYNGEE. This sequence was found in a man aged 18 to 30 in good health. Some clones in this sample may be carry-over from other donors' samples. Material: naive CD4+ T cells from PBMCs. The subset denotes: CD45RA+ positively selected. V is TRBV9 and J is TRBJ2-7, with TRBD1 matching over 9 bases. The CDR3 DNA reads TGTGCCAGCAGCGTGGGGGCCGGGACAGGGACCGACGAGCAGTACTTC. Its protein product is CASSVGAGTGTDEQYF.